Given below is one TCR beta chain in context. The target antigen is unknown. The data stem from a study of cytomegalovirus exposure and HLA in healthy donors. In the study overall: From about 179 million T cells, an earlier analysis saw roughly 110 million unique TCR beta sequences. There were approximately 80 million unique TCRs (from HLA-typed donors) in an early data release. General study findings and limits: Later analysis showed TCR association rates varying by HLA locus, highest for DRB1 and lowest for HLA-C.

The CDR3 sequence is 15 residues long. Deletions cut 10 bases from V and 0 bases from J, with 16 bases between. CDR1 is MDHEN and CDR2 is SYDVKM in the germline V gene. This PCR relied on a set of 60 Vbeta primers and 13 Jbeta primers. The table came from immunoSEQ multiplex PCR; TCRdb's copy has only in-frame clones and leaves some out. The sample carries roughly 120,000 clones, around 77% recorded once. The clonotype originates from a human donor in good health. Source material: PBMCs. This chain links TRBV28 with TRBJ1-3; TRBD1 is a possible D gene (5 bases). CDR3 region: CATYRSPFSGNTIYF. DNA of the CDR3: TGTGCCACTTACAGGTCCCCCTTCTCTGGAAACACCATATATTTT. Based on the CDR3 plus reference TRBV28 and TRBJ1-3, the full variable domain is DVKVTQSSRYLVKRTGEKVFLECVQDMDHENMFWYRQDPGLGLRLIYFSYDVKMKEKGDIPEGYSVSREKKERFSLILESASTNQTSMYLCATYRSPFSGNTIYFGEGSWLTVV.